The clone carrying this T cell receptor (beta chain) has just one count. This entry comes from a study of blood T cell repertoires in COVID-19. Study background: Italy, Spain and the United States were the sources of the convalescent and acute COVID-19 samples. Sample material is recorded as cDNA or gDNA derived from T cells, B-cell-depleted T cells, or PBMCs.

This CDR3 is built from 14 residues. The V gene's germline CDR1 is LGHNA and CDR2 YNFKEQ. Trimming shortened V by 1 base and J by 0 bases, and 6 bases separated the two germline ends. As processed by the authors: Quantification of nucleated cells was approximated via reference gene primer amplification. TCRdb keeps only in-frame clones here, not all; method: immunoSEQ multiplex PCR. V, J and clone size reflect that table, while D and trimming were determined from the DNA. Of over 300,000 clones listed, around 85% are singletons. The sequence was collected from a human donor in a cohort sampled during active COVID-19. Input material: peripheral blood. J is TRBJ1-2 and V is TRBV4-2; D is unclear. This chain's CDR3 is CASSQGTANYGYTF. CDR3 nucleotide sequence: TGTGCCAGCAGCCAAGGTACAGCTAACTATGGCTACACCTTC.